Presented here are 25 T cell receptor beta chains from one specimen sequenced in a study of OX40 agonist ivuxolimab in advanced cancers. This table comes from immunoSEQ multiplex PCR, and its TCRdb copy is limited to in-frame clones, with some not included. The table records 65,000 to 75,000 clones, 75% to 90% of them present only once. The sample consisted of CD4+ or CD8+ T cells sorted from blood, taken in a trial of the OX40 agonist ivuxolimab. The receptors derive from an adult with an advanced solid tumor such as melanoma, head and neck, liver or kidney cancer.

The rearrangement joins TRBV6-6 to TRBJ1-5, with 7 bases fitting TRBD1. J lost 1 base, V lost 6 bases, and 6 bases had no gene match. Per germline, CDR1 MNHNY and CDR2 SVGAGI (reference sequence). This CDR3 is built from 15 residues. The CDR3 reads CASSPMTGSNQPQHF. In nucleotides, the CDR3 is TGTGCCAGCAGCCCTATGACAGGGAGCAATCAGCCCCAGCATTTT.

The V and J genes are TRBV5-5 and TRBJ2-4, with unresolved D. Germline CDR1 SGHKS, CDR2 YYEKEE (reference sequence). Trimming shortened V by 0 bases and J by 3 bases, and 10 bases separated the two germline ends. This CDR3 is 15 amino acids long. CDR3 region: CASSLDAGYKNIQYF. The CDR3 DNA sequence: TGTGCCAGCAGCTTGGACGCTGGTTACAAAAACATTCAGTACTTC. Looking up the rest from reference TRBV5-5 and TRBJ2-4 gives the full variable domain: DAGVTQSPTHLIKTRGQQVTLRCSPISGHKSVSWYQQVLGQGPQFIFQYYEKEERGRGNFPDRFSARQFPNYSSELNVNALLLGDSALYLCASSLDAGYKNIQYFGAGTRLSVL.

This chain connects TRBV28 to TRBJ2-1, with 8 bases lining up with TRBD1. The CDR3 length is 17 residues. V lost 4 bases, J lost 4 bases, and 12 bases stayed unmatched. The germline CDR1 and CDR2 sequences are MDHEN and SYDVKM. CDR3 bases: TGTGCCAGCAGTTCCGGACAGGGAGGACCCTCTTACAATGAGCAGTTCTTC. Its translation: CASSSGQGGPSYNEQFF.

The CDR3 DNA reads as TGTGCCAGCTCACCAAACAGGCCTGGGTACGAGCAGTACGTC. Its protein product is CASSPNRPGYEQYV. The genes are TRBV18 and TRBJ2-7; D possibly corresponds to TRBD1 (5 bases). This CDR3 region has 14 residues. From germline, CDR1 is KGHSH and CDR2 LQKENI. Trimming pared 2 bases from V and 4 bases from J, leaving 12 bases between.

This clone was detected once. V is TRBV5-8 and J is TRBJ1-1, with 7 bases matching TRBD1. The CDR3 covers 14 residues. V shed 4 bases and J 5 bases; nucleotides not matched to a gene: 8. Germline V gene data show CDR1 as SGHTS and CDR2 as YDEGEE. As DNA, the CDR3 is TGTGCCAGCAGCGCCTGGACAGGCCGAACTGAAGCTTTCTTT. Protein: CASSAWTGRTEAFF.

The V call is TRBV28, the J call TRBJ2-6; 7 nucleotides match TRBD1. Germline V gene lookup returns CDR1 MDHEN and CDR2 SYDVKM. The CDR3 totals 17 residues. V shed 8 bases, J shed 1 base, and the junction held 11 bases outside the gene matches. CDR3: CASSPYRGASGANVLTF. DNA of the CDR3: TGTGCCAGCTCTCCTTACAGGGGAGCTTCTGGGGCCAACGTCCTGACTTTC.

The gene calls are TRBV2 and TRBJ1-2; maybe TRBD1 (6 bases). Germline assignment: CDR1 SNHLY and CDR2 FYNNEI. V gave up 3 bases and J gave up 0 bases, with 11 bases separating them. The CDR3 runs 15 residues. The CDR3 loop reads CASSDRGSSNYGYTF. CDR3 in DNA: TGTGCCAGCAGTGACAGGGGAAGCTCTAACTATGGCTACACCTTC. Variable domain in full (rest from reference TRBV2 and TRBJ1-2): EPEVTQTPSHQVTQMGQEVILRCVPISNHLYFYWYRQILGQKVEFLVSFYNNEISEKSEIFDDQFSVERPDGSNFTLKIRSTKLEDSAMYFCASSDRGSSNYGYTFGSGTRLTVV.

The CDR3 DNA sequence: TGTGCCAGCTCCGGGACAGGGGCGGCTCCTTTCCAAGAGACCCAGTACTTC. Its protein is CASSGTGAAPFQETQYF. This chain uses TRBV18 with TRBJ2-5; 10 bases align to TRBD1. J was trimmed by 1 base and V by 6 bases; bases with no gene match: 11. Germline assignment: CDR1 KGHSH and CDR2 LQKENI. The CDR3 loop spans 17 amino acids.

V and J are TRBV5-4 and TRBJ2-7, with D possibly matching TRBD2 (5 bases). The CDR3 runs 15 residues. V dropped 3 bases and J dropped 6 bases, with 19 bases sitting between them. The germline gives CDR1 SGHNT, CDR2 YYREEE (reference sequence). The CDR3 DNA is TGTGCCAGCAGCTCAGAACTAGTTACGAGGGTCGAGCAGTACTTC. Translating gives CASSSELVTRVEQYF.

The table lists this clone with a few counts. V usage is TRBV28 and J usage is TRBJ1-5; 7 bases line up with TRBD1. Trimming cost V 5 bases and J 0 bases; bases outside gene matches: 7. Germline CDR1 is MDHEN and CDR2 is SYDVKM. The CDR3 runs 16 residues. Here the CDR3 DNA reads TGTGCCAGCAGTGGGACAGACTTTTCTAGCAATCAGCCCCAGCATTTT. This codes for CASSGTDFSSNQPQHF. Full variable domain (outside the CDR3, taken from reference TRBV28 and TRBJ1-5): DVKVTQSSRYLVKRTGEKVFLECVQDMDHENMFWYRQDPGLGLRLIYFSYDVKMKEKGDIPEGYSVSREKKERFSLILESASTNQTSMYLCASSGTDFSSNQPQHFGDGTRLSIL.

This sequence joins TRBV5-6 and TRBJ2-7; possible D gene TRBD2, 5 bases. This CDR3 has 16 residues. The V gene lost 0 bases and the J gene lost 0 bases, with 13 bases spanning the gap. The germline CDR1 and CDR2 sequences are SGHDT and YYEEEE. The CDR3 loop is CASSLGSQRSSYEQYF. CDR3 nucleotide sequence: TGTGCCAGCAGCTTGGGGAGTCAGCGGAGCTCCTACGAGCAGTACTTC.

The chain combines TRBV11-2 with TRBJ1-1; tentative D call: TRBD1 (6 bases). Germline lookup yields CDR1 SGHAT and CDR2 FQNNGV. The CDR3 spans 14 residues. Trimming cost V 1 base and J 1 base, with 7 bases left between them. In DNA, the CDR3 is TGTGCCAGCAGCTTAGTAGGGGGGAACACTGAAGCTTTCTTT. Protein product: CASSLVGGNTEAFF.

The chain has TRBV9 and TRBJ2-7; 13 bases match TRBD2. Germline V gives CDR1 SGDLS, CDR2 YYNGEE. CDR3 length: 14 residues. Germline trimming cut 3 bases from V and 7 bases from J; bases unmatched to any gene: 4. The CDR3 here is CASSAGLAGKEQYF. The CDR3 DNA follows: TGTGCCAGCAGCGCGGGACTAGCGGGAAAAGAGCAGTACTTC.

The chain joins TRBV5-1 to TRBJ1-2; D is unresolved. The germline V gene encodes CDR1 SGHRS and CDR2 YFSETQ. The CDR3 runs 12 residues. Trimming removed 7 bases from V and 0 bases from J, with 7 bases in between. CDR3 nucleotide sequence: TGCGCCAGCCGGCCAGCTAACTATGGCTACACCTTC. Translating gives CASRPANYGYTF.

This rearrangement joins TRBV28 to TRBJ2-2; no clear D gene. CDR1 and CDR2 (germline): MDHEN, SYDVKM. The CDR3 length is 13 residues. V gave up 2 bases and J gave up 5 bases, with 6 bases separating them. For the CDR3, the DNA is TGTGCCAGCAGTTTACAGGAAACCGGGGAGCTGTTTTTT. This encodes CASSLQETGELFF.

This chain connects TRBV10-3 to TRBJ2-3; either TRBD1 or TRBD2 may supply D (6 bases each). The CDR3 contains 12 residues. V was trimmed by 11 bases and J by 4 bases, leaving 13 bases between them. Germline V lookup: CDR1 ENHRY, CDR2 SYGVKD. This chain's CDR3 is CASWRGADTQYF. The CDR3 DNA reads as TGTGCCTCCTGGAGGGGGGCAGATACGCAGTATTTT.

This clone showed up just once. The chain employs TRBV30 and TRBJ1-1; TRBD1 agrees at 8 bases. Germline V lookup: CDR1 GTSNPN, CDR2 SVGIG (reference sequence). This CDR3 is 13 amino acids long. With V trimmed by 2 bases and J by 5 bases, 4 bases remained unmatched. CDR3 DNA: TGTGCCTGGAGTCGACAGGGGAGGACTGAAGCTTTCTTT. It encodes CAWSRQGRTEAFF. Full variable domain (rest looked up from reference TRBV30 and TRBJ1-1): SQTIHQWPATLVQPVGSPLSLECTVEGTSNPNLYWYRQAAGRGLQLLFYSVGIGQISSEVPQNLSASRPQDRQFILSSKKLLLSDSGFYLCAWSRQGRTEAFFGQGTRLTVV.

This chain connects TRBV9 to TRBJ2-1, with TRBD2 identical over 10 bases. Germline V gives CDR1 SGDLS, CDR2 YYNGEE. The V and J ends lost 4 bases and 5 bases, in that order; junction bases with no gene match: 9. The CDR3 is 16 amino acids. CDR3 sequence: CASSPRPLAGHNEQFF. CDR3 in DNA: TGTGCCAGCAGCCCCCGCCCACTAGCGGGACACAATGAGCAGTTCTTC. The full variable domain, rest sourced from reference TRBV9 and TRBJ2-1, is DSGVTQTPKHLITATGQRVTLRCSPRSGDLSVYWYQQSLDQGLQFLIQYYNGEERAKGNILERFSAQQFPDLHSELNLSSLELGDSALYFCASSPRPLAGHNEQFFGPGTRLTVL.

This chain connects TRBV19 to TRBJ1-5, with D possibly being TRBD1 (5 bases). The length of the CDR3 is 14 residues. V shed 5 bases and J shed 6 bases, with 14 bases lying between them. CDR1 and CDR2 from the germline V gene are LNHDA and SQIVND (reference sequence). In DNA, the CDR3 is TGTGCCAGTAGTTCCCCTGCTGGGGGTCAGCCCCAGCATTTT. Translating it yields CASSSPAGGQPQHF.

The CDR3 loop reads CASSHRTASGNTIYF. As DNA, the CDR3 is TGTGCCAGTAGTCACCGGACAGCTTCTGGAAACACCATATATTTT. The chain joins TRBV19 to TRBJ1-3, with D possibly matching TRBD1 (6 bases). The V end was cut by 5 bases, the J end by 1 base, with 12 bases between. Germline CDR1 and CDR2: LNHDA and SQIVND (reference sequence). The CDR3 has 15 residues. Complete variable domain (other parts from reference TRBV19 and TRBJ1-3): DGGITQSPKYLFRKEGQNVTLSCEQNLNHDAMYWYRQDPGQGLRLIYYSQIVNDFQKGDIAEGYSVSREKKESFPLTVTSAQKNPTAFYLCASSHRTASGNTIYFGEGSWLTVV.

The V call is TRBV19, the J call TRBJ1-5, with TRBD1 matching over 10 bases. The CDR3 sequence is 15 residues long. Looked up from germline, CDR1 is LNHDA and CDR2 is SQIVND (reference sequence). V shed 4 bases and J 6 bases; nucleotides not matched to a gene: 6. CDR3 in DNA: TGTGCCAGTAGTAGGGAGGACAGGGGGATTCAGCCCCAGCATTTT. This gives the protein CASSREDRGIQPQHF. Full variable domain (outside the CDR3, taken from reference TRBV19 and TRBJ1-5): DGGITQSPKYLFRKEGQNVTLSCEQNLNHDAMYWYRQDPGQGLRLIYYSQIVNDFQKGDIAEGYSVSREKKESFPLTVTSAQKNPTAFYLCASSREDRGIQPQHFGDGTRLSIL.

This rearrangement joins TRBV18 to TRBJ2-1; TRBD1 might be the D (6 bases). Per the germline V gene, CDR1 is KGHSH and CDR2 is LQKENI. Trimming removed 1 base at V and 7 bases at J, with 14 bases between. The CDR3 sequence is 15 residues long. CDR3 nucleotides: TGTGCCAGCTCACCACGGGTCAGGGGATGGAATGAGCAGTTCTTC. It translates to CASSPRVRGWNEQFF.

The chain uses TRBV29-1 and TRBJ1-1; D not certain. The CDR3 consists of 11 residues. Germline loops: CDR1 SQVTM, CDR2 ANQGSEA. The CDR3 spells CNRGPRTRAFF. For the CDR3, the DNA is TGCAACCGTGGGCCCCGCACAAGAGCTTTCTTT.

J is TRBJ2-2 and V is TRBV6-5; D ambiguous. Germline V gene data show CDR1 as MNHEY and CDR2 as SVGAGI. Trimming left V 6 bases short and J 0 bases short, with 11 bases between. CDR3 size: 15 residues. The CDR3 loop reads CASSLGPPNTGELFF. The DNA of the CDR3 is TGTGCCAGCAGCTTGGGTCCCCCGAACACCGGGGAGCTGTTTTTT.

The V call is TRBV2, the J call TRBJ1-2; possibly TRBD1 for D (5 bases). The CDR3 sequence is 14 residues long. V shed 7 bases and J shed 1 base, with 13 bases lying between them. Germline-derived CDR1 and CDR2 are SNHLY and FYNNEI. For the CDR3, the DNA is TGTGCCAGCACCCCAGGGCACAATAACTATGGCTACACCTTC. Translating it yields CASTPGHNNYGYTF.